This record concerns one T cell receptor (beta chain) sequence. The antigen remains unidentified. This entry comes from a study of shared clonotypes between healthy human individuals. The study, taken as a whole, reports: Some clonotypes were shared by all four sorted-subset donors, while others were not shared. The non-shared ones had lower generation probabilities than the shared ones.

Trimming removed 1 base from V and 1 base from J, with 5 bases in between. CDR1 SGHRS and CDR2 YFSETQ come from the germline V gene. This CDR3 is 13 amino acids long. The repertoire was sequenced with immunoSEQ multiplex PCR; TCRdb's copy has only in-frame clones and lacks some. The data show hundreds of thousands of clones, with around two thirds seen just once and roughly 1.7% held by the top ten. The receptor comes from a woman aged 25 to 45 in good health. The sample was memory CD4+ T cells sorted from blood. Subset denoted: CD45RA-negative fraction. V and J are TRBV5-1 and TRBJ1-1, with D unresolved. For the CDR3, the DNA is TGCGCCAGCAGCTTGTTGAGGAACACTGAAGCTTTCTTT. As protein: CASSLLRNTEAFF.